These 22 T cell receptor beta chains came from one sample sequenced in a study of a mutant IDH1 vaccine in newly diagnosed glioma. The sample's time point: baseline, week 1 (first vaccination visit). Indicated treatment: pre-vaccination baseline after standard-of-care therapy. Repertoires were generated with immunoSEQ multiplex PCR, while TCRdb's copy carries only in-frame clones and drops some. The table includes approximately 36,000 clones, 80% to 95% detected once. The sequencing used PBMCs, collected from a glioma patient treated with radiotherapy, temozolomide or both. The origin of the receptors is a man aged 18 to 30 with glioma.

This sequence joins TRBV6-5 and TRBJ2-7, with TRBD2 matching over 10 bases. CDR3 size: 15 residues. Germline V lookup: CDR1 MNHEY, CDR2 SVGAGI. V trimming: 6 bases; J trimming: 2 bases; junction bases outside the gene matches: 7. The CDR3 coding sequence is TGTGCCAGCAGCGTCCTAGCGGGAGCCACCTACGAGCAGTACTTC. The encoded protein is CASSVLAGATYEQYF.

The V call is TRBV7-2, the J call TRBJ2-7; a weak D match, TRBD2 (5 bases). Germline V gene data show CDR1 as SGHTA and CDR2 as FQGNSA. V dropped 5 bases and J dropped 2 bases, with 13 bases sitting between them. This CDR3 comprises 14 residues. CDR3 nucleotides: TGTGCCAGCAGCCGGGGAAACGCCCCCTACGAGCAGTACTTC. Protein: CASSRGNAPYEQYF.

The gene calls are TRBV19 and TRBJ1-1, with a weak D call TRBD1 (6 bases). Germline loops: CDR1 LNHDA, CDR2 SQIVND (reference sequence). The CDR3 spans 17 residues. Trimming shortened V by 3 bases and J by 1 base, and 18 bases separated the two germline ends. The CDR3 region has the DNA TGTGCCAGTAGTATGAGTGGGAAGGGGGTCAAGAACACTGAAGCTTTCTTT. Encoded protein: CASSMSGKGVKNTEAFF.

This clone was seen a single time. The chain has TRBV19 and TRBJ1-5, with 8 bases that match TRBD1. The V gene end was trimmed by 1 base and the J gene end by 7 bases; junction bases not matched to a gene: 9. CDR1 and CDR2 from the germline V gene are LNHDA and SQIVND (reference sequence). The length of the CDR3 is 16 residues. DNA of the CDR3: TGTGCCAGTAGTATAGGTAGGGCAGGGGGCTGGCAGCCCCAGCATTTT. Its protein product is CASSIGRAGGWQPQHF. The variable domain in full, with the rest retrieved from reference TRBV19 and TRBJ1-5, is DGGITQSPKYLFRKEGQNVTLSCEQNLNHDAMYWYRQDPGQGLRLIYYSQIVNDFQKGDIAEGYSVSREKKESFPLTVTSAQKNPTAFYLCASSIGRAGGWQPQHFGDGTRLSIL.

The chain uses TRBV6-1 and TRBJ2-1; no clear D. The V and J ends lost 8 bases and 2 bases respectively, with 13 bases between them. The CDR3 runs to 14 residues. Per the germline V gene, CDR1 is MNHNS and CDR2 is SASEGT. In DNA, the CDR3 is TGTGCCAGCCGAAGCGTATTCCCCTACAATGAGCAGTTCTTC. Its protein is CASRSVFPYNEQFF.

The gene calls are TRBV29-1 and TRBJ2-1; 8 positions agree with TRBD1. Germline V gene data show CDR1 as SQVTM and CDR2 as ANQGSEA. This CDR3 has 12 amino acids. V dropped 4 bases and J dropped 8; count of bases not matched to a gene: 4. CDR3 sequence: CSVGDRGDEQFF. As DNA, the CDR3 is TGCAGCGTTGGCGACAGGGGCGATGAGCAGTTCTTC.

V gene TRBV27 combines with J gene TRBJ2-5, with a weak D call TRBD1 (6 bases). V lost 3 bases to trimming and J lost 1 base, with 12 bases between them. CDR1 is MNHEY, CDR2 SMNVEV, per germline (reference sequence). This CDR3 has 15 amino acids. As DNA, the CDR3 is TGTGCCAGCAGTTTTAGGGGGTACAGCCAAGAGACCCAGTACTTC. This gives the protein CASSFRGYSQETQYF.

The V and J genes are TRBV28 and TRBJ1-1; no definite D call. The germline V gene encodes CDR1 MDHEN and CDR2 SYDVKM. This CDR3 has 13 residues. V was shortened by 0 bases and J by 6 bases, with 8 bases between the two germline ends. DNA of the CDR3: TGTGCCAGCAGTTTATGGGGGTTACCTGAAGCTTTCTTT. Encoded protein: CASSLWGLPEAFF.

The gene calls are TRBV14 and TRBJ1-1; TRBD1 agrees at 7 bases. J gave up 0 bases and V 4 bases, and 5 bases lay outside the gene matches. CDR3 length: 15 residues. From germline, CDR1 is SGHDN and CDR2 FVKESK. The CDR3 reads CASSPPDRVNTEAFF. The DNA of the CDR3 is TGTGCCAGCAGCCCCCCCGACAGGGTGAACACTGAAGCTTTCTTT.

The chain recombines TRBV7-9 with TRBJ2-1; 10 bases align to TRBD1. The CDR3 contains 16 residues. The V segment lost 4 bases and the J segment 2 bases; nucleotides outside the gene matches: 5. Germline assignment: CDR1 SEHNR and CDR2 FQNEAQ (reference sequence). The CDR3 nucleotides read TGTGCCAGCAGCTCACCCGACAGGGGGCCCTACAATGAGCAGTTCTTC. Residues: CASSSPDRGPYNEQFF.

The chain has TRBV2 and TRBJ1-4; D possibly corresponds to TRBD1 (5 bases). The V and J ends lost 4 bases and 7 bases respectively, with 13 bases between them. Germline CDR1 is SNHLY and CDR2 is FYNNEI. There are 14 residues in the CDR3. The CDR3 is CASSVEGRSEKLFF. CDR3 bases: TGTGCCAGCAGTGTCGAGGGGAGAAGTGAAAAACTGTTTTTT.

The V call is TRBV28, the J call TRBJ2-7, with 9 bases that match TRBD1. This CDR3 region has 13 residues. Germline CDR1 is MDHEN and CDR2 is SYDVKM. The V gene end was trimmed by 11 bases and the J gene end by 4 bases; junction bases not matched to a gene: 9. DNA of the CDR3: TGTGCCGGGGGGGGACAGGGTTTTTACGAGCAGTACTTC. Translated, it gives CAGGGQGFYEQYF.

The chain links TRBV30 to TRBJ2-5; D not certain. Germline loops: CDR1 GTSNPN, CDR2 SVGIG (reference sequence). The CDR3 runs to 15 residues. V was trimmed by 2 bases and J by 0 bases, leaving 13 bases between them. The CDR3 region is CAWSPPSPYQETQYF. The DNA for the CDR3 is TGTGCCTGGAGTCCGCCGAGCCCTTACCAAGAGACCCAGTACTTC.

The genes are TRBV27 and TRBJ1-4, with D possibly being TRBD1 (6 bases). The CDR3 covers 14 residues. V was shortened by 6 bases and J by 8 bases, with 16 bases between the two germline ends. Germline V gives CDR1 MNHEY, CDR2 SMNVEV (reference sequence). CDR3 residues: CASRSGVGREKLFF. In DNA form, the CDR3 reads TGTGCCAGCAGATCAGGGGTGGGTAGGGAAAAACTGTTTTTT.

The genes are TRBV30 and TRBJ1-1; the D is unclear. Looked up from germline, CDR1 is GTSNPN and CDR2 is SVGIG (reference sequence). This CDR3 is built from 12 residues. V was shortened by 4 bases and J by 1 base, with 7 bases between the two germline ends. CDR3 sequence: CAWKTENTEAFF. In DNA, the CDR3 is TGTGCCTGGAAAACAGAGAACACTGAAGCTTTCTTT.

The rearrangement uses TRBV6-5 and TRBJ2-1, with D perhaps being TRBD1 or TRBD2 (6 bases each). Germline values: CDR1 MNHEY, CDR2 SVGAGI. The CDR3 loop spans 13 amino acids. The V end lost 2 bases, the J end lost 7 bases, and 9 bases lay between the germline ends. In nucleotides, the CDR3 is TGTGCCAGCAGTTACCGCGGGACAAATGAGCAGTTCTTC. Amino acid sequence: CASSYRGTNEQFF.

The chain couples TRBV11-1 to TRBJ2-7; TRBD2 aligns across 7 bases. The CDR3 loop spans 15 amino acids. Germline V gene lookup returns CDR1 SGHAT and CDR2 FQDESV (reference sequence). V lost 6 bases and J lost 0; bases outside the gene matches: 8. The CDR3 here is CASRFTSDSSYEQYF. The DNA of the CDR3 is TGTGCCAGCAGGTTCACTAGCGATAGCTCCTACGAGCAGTACTTC.

The chain joins TRBV7-8 to TRBJ2-3; TRBD2 matches 12 bases. The V segment lost 4 bases and the J segment 2 bases; nucleotides outside the gene matches: 4. The CDR3 is 16 amino acids. Germline CDR1 reads SGHVS; CDR2 reads FQNEAQ. Here the CDR3 DNA reads TGTGCCAGCAGCTCCGGACTAGCGGGACCCACAGATACGCAGTATTTT. Protein product: CASSSGLAGPTDTQYF.

Here the CDR3 DNA reads TGTGCCAGCAGTGAAGATCCCCCTAGCGGAGCCGGGGATGAGCAGTTCTTC. Amino acids: CASSEDPPSGAGDEQFF. This rearrangement joins TRBV2 to TRBJ2-1, with 7 bases identical to TRBD2. Germline V gene sequence: CDR1 SNHLY, CDR2 FYNNEI. The CDR3 is 17 residues long. Trimming at V came to 1 base and at J to 8 bases, leaving 14 bases not matched to a gene.

The V and J genes are TRBV4-1 and TRBJ2-6; 7 nucleotides line up with TRBD2. CDR1 MGHRA and CDR2 YSYEKL come from the germline V gene. J was trimmed by 0 bases and V by 4 bases; bases with no gene match: 9. The CDR3 is 18 residues long. DNA of the CDR3: TGCGCCAGCAGCCCTTCCCTAGCGGAAAGCTCTGGGGCCAACGTCCTGACTTTC. Protein product: CASSPSLAESSGANVLTF.

The chain recombines TRBV14 with TRBJ2-7; 8 nucleotides agree with TRBD2. This CDR3 is built from 15 residues. Germline V lookup: CDR1 SGHDN, CDR2 FVKESK. After removal of 1 base from V and 2 bases from J, the junction contained 4 bases not matched to a gene. CDR3 residues: CASSQATGGPYEQYF. DNA for the CDR3: TGTGCCAGCAGCCAAGCGACGGGAGGGCCCTACGAGCAGTACTTC.

V gene TRBV4-3 combines with J gene TRBJ2-1; perhaps TRBD2 as D (6 bases). V shed 3 bases and J shed 8 bases, with 8 bases lying between them. Germline-derived CDR1 and CDR2 are LGHNA and YSLEER. This CDR3 has 12 residues. The CDR3 region is CASSHSGDEQFF. The CDR3 region has the DNA TGCGCCAGCAGCCACTCGGGGGATGAGCAGTTCTTC.